This paragraph reports one TCR beta chain. Its antigen is as yet unknown. J was trimmed by 8 bases and V by 2 bases; bases with no gene match: 6. CDR1 MNHEY and CDR2 SVGAGI come from the germline V gene. The CDR3 length is 15 residues. This sample was included in a study of blood T cell dynamics during melanoma immunotherapy. Background on the study: Metastatic melanoma patients received first-line pembrolizumab or nivolumab plus ipilimumab.

Time point meaning: pre-treatment baseline. Patients with prior systemic cancer treatment, concomitant immunosuppressants, or other active malignancies were excluded. The study, taken as a whole, reports: A W3 rise in cfDNA rearrangement score marked disease control, not progression.

For every cfDNA sample, around 43 ng was loaded. Produced via immunoSEQ multiplex PCR; TCRdb's table is partial and in-frame only. Found here are fewer than 8,000 clones, around 90% of them singletons; the top ten hold 9.5% to 15%. The receptor comes from a human donor with melanoma. The source was cell-free DNA from blood, collected from a patient treated with checkpoint blockade. J is TRBJ1-4 and V is TRBV6-5; 9 bases align to TRBD1. CDR3 in amino acids: CASSYEGTGREKLFF. The CDR3 coding sequence is TGTGCCAGCAGTTACGAGGGGACAGGGAGGGAAAAACTGTTTTTT.